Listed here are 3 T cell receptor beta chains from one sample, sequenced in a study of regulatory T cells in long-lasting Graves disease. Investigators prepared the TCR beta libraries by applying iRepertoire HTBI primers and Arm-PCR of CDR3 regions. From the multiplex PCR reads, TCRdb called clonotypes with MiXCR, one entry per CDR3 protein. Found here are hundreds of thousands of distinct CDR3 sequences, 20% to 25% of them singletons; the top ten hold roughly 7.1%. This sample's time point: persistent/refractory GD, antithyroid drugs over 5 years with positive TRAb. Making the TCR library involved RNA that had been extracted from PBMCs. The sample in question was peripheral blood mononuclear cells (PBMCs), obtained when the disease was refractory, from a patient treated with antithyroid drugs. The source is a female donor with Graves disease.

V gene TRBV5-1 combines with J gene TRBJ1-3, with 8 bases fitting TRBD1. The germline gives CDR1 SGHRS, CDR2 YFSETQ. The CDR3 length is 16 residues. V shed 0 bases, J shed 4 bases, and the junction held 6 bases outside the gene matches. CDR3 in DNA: TGCGCCAGCAGCTTGGTATCAGGGGGCATCGGAAACACCATATATTTT. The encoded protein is CASSLVSGGIGNTIYF.

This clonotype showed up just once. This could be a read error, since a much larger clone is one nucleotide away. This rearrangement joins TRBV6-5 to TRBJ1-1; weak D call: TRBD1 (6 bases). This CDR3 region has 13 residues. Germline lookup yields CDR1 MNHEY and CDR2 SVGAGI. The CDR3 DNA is TGTGCCAGCAGTTACGTCCCAGGGGAAGAAGCTTCCTTT. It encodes CASSYVPGEEASF.

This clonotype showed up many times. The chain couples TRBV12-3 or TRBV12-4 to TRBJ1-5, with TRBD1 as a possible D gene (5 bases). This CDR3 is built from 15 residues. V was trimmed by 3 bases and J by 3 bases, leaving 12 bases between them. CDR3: CASSFDDRSNQPQHF. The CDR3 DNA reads TGTGCCAGCAGTTTCGACGACAGATCCAATCAGCCCCAGCATTTT.